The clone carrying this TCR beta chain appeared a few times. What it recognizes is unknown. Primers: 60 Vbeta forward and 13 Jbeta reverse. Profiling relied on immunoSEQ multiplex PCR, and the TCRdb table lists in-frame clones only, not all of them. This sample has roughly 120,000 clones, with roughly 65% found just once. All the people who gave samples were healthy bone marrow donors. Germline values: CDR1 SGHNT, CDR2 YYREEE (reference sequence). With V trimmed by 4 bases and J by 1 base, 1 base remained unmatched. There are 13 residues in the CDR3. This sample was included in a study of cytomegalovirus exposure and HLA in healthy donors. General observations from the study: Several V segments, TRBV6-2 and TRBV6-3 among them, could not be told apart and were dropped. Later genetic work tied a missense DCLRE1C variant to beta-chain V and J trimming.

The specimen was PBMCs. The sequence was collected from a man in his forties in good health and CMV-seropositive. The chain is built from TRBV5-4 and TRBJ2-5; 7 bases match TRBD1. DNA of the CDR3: TGTGCCAGCAGCCAGGGGGTCCAAGAGACCCAGTACTTC. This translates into CASSQGVQETQYF.